These T cell receptor beta chains were read from a single sample in a study of blood T cells in healthy people across ages. TCRdb re-analysed the 5' RACE reads in MiXCR, keeping a single row per CDR3 protein. The sample yields some 1.8 million distinct CDR3 sequences, roughly two fifths seen once. The sample was blood. All receptors come from a human donor in good health. The CDR3 runs from the conserved cysteine through the conserved F or W. The D gene is left open where the match is weak. Where a row states a size, it is once, few, many or the class of an expanded clone; other rows omit it.

d_call | clone_size | j_call | v_call | cdr3_aa | cdr3_nt
NA | few | TRBJ2-5 | TRBV12-3/TRBV12-4 | CASNKTPVRGETQYF | TGTGCCAGCAACAAGACCCCGGTCCGGGGAGAGACCCAGTACTTC
NA | NA | TRBJ2-1 | TRBV27 | CASGYVFRVGNEQFF | TGTGCCAGCGGCTACGTCTTCAGGGTAGGCAATGAGCAGTTCTTC
NA | few | TRBJ2-5 | TRBV4-1 | CASSGGPLSQQETQYF | TGCGCCAGCAGTGGGGGCCCTCTGTCCCAACAAGAGACCCAGTACTTC
TRBD1 | NA | TRBJ1-5 | TRBV7-2 | CASSLAGQGGRQPQHF | TGTGCCAGCAGCTTAGCGGGACAGGGGGGGAGGCAGCCCCAGCATTTT
NA | NA | TRBJ2-2 | TRBV30 | CAWSIQPNTGELFF | TGTGCCTGGAGTATCCAGCCAAACACCGGGGAGCTGTTTTTT
TRBD1 | NA | TRBJ2-7 | TRBV27 | CASSRSWTGLYDEQYF | TGTGCCAGCAGTCGATCCTGGACAGGGTTATACGACGAGCAGTACTTC
NA | many | TRBJ2-2 | TRBV5-1 | CASSLVPADTTGELFF | TGCGCCAGCAGCTTGGTTCCGGCAGACACCACCGGGGAGCTGTTTTTT
NA | NA | TRBJ2-1 | TRBV19 | CASSAMIGTTVREQFF | TGTGCCAGTAGTGCAATGATCGGGACCACCGTACGGGAGCAGTTCTTC
TRBD1 | NA | TRBJ1-4 | TRBV6-2/TRBV6-3 | CASSKTGADEKLFF | TGTGCCAGCAGCAAGACAGGGGCGGACGAAAAACTGTTTTTT
NA | NA | TRBJ1-2 | TRBV20-1 | CSARSTGFYGYTF | TGCAGTGCTAGGTCCACAGGGTTCTATGGCTACACCTTC
NA | few | TRBJ2-7 | TRBV6-6 | CASRTPGGGPNEQYF | TGTGCCAGCAGGACCCCAGGGGGGGGCCCCAACGAGCAGTACTTC